A selection of T cell receptor beta chains follows, all from one sample in a study of T-cell reconstitution after alpha-beta-depleted transplantation in children. MiXCR was run by TCRdb on the PCR reads, yielding one entry per CDR3 protein. The table lists about 72,000 distinct CDR3 sequences, 7.3% of them singletons. The starting material was PBMCs from the stem cell graft donor, obtained from the stem cell graft. These TCRs come from a human donor who donated a stem cell graft to a child with acute lymphoblastic leukemia. CDR3s include the opening cysteine and the closing phenylalanine or tryptophan. The D gene is left open where the match is weak. Expanded clones are given a class, and other clones once, few, many or no size at all.

size	length	V	J	D	CDR3	DNA
many	15	TRBV28	TRBJ2-1	TRBD2	CASSPASGRNNEQFF	TGTGCCAGCAGCCCTGCTAGCGGGAGGAACAATGAGCAGTTCTTC
many	13	TRBV3-1	TRBJ1-2	-	CASSQVLNYGYTF	TGTGCCAGCAGCCAAGTCTTGAACTATGGCTACACCTTC
many	13	TRBV10-3	TRBJ1-2	-	CAISESEGTYYTF	TGTGCCATCAGTGAATCGGAGGGGACCTACTACACCTTC
many	14	TRBV5-1	TRBJ2-3	-	CASRSLISTDTQYF	TGCGCCAGCAGGAGCCTCATTAGCACAGATACGCAGTATTTT
many	15	TRBV12-3/TRBV12-4	TRBJ1-3	TRBD1	CASSRDRGSGNTIYF	TGTGCCAGCAGCCGGGACAGGGGGTCTGGAAACACCATATATTTT
-	19	TRBV4-2	TRBJ2-6	-	CASSQDQRNTRSGANVLTF	TGTGCCAGCAGCCAAGATCAAAGGAACACCCGCTCTGGGGCCAACGTCCTGACTTTC
many	19	TRBV6-5	TRBJ2-1	TRBD2	CASSYSSPFLAGGPDEQFF	TGTGCCAGCAGTTACTCGAGTCCCTTCCTAGCGGGGGGGCCGGATGAGCAGTTCTTC
-	12	TRBV6-1	TRBJ2-3	-	CASVRVPDTQYF	TGTGCCAGCGTCAGGGTCCCAGATACGCAGTATTTT
many	15	TRBV20-1	TRBJ2-2	-	CSARDGESDTGELFF	TGCAGTGCTAGAGACGGGGAATCTGACACCGGGGAGCTGTTTTTT
-	19	TRBV6-4	TRBJ1-3	-	CTRSFSIGEHQPSGNTIYF	TGTACCCGCAGTTTTAGTATTGGGGAGCACCAACCCTCTGGAAACACCATATATTTT
many	20	TRBV19	TRBJ2-7	-	CASSAKKATGGWNLEYEQYF	TGTGCCAGTAGCGCCAAGAAGGCGACTGGCGGGTGGAACCTGGAATACGAGCAGTACTTC
many	15	TRBV7-2	TRBJ1-2	-	CASSPRVASNYGYTF	TGTGCCAGCAGCCCCCGCGTCGCTTCTAACTATGGCTACACCTTC
many	12	TRBV4-1	TRBJ2-7	TRBD2	CASSQGGGEQYF	TGCGCCAGCAGCCAAGGCGGGGGGGAGCAGTACTTC
many	14	TRBV29-1	TRBJ2-2	TRBD2	CSVGLAGVTGELFF	TGCAGCGTGGGACTAGCGGGGGTCACCGGGGAGCTGTTTTTT
many	12	TRBV6-5	TRBJ1-6	-	CASREANSPLHF	TGTGCCAGCAGAGAGGCTAATTCACCCCTCCACTTT
many	13	TRBV28	TRBJ1-2	-	CASSLGRAGGYTF	TGTGCCAGCAGTTTGGGCAGGGCAGGGGGCTACACCTTC
many	14	TRBV20-1	TRBJ1-1	-	CSARDKEEYTEAFF	TGCAGTGCTAGAGATAAGGAGGAATACACTGAAGCTTTCTTT
many	14	TRBV7-3	TRBJ1-6	TRBD1	CASSPGTANSPLHF	TGTGCCAGCAGTCCCGGGACAGCGAATTCACCCCTCCACTTT
many	13	TRBV5-1	TRBJ1-4	-	CASIGGLGEKLFF	TGCGCCAGCATCGGGGGGCTGGGTGAAAAACTGTTTTTT
many	16	TRBV27	TRBJ1-5	-	CASSLSGGQSNQPQHF	TGTGCCAGCAGTTTATCGGGGGGGCAAAGCAATCAGCCCCAGCATTTT
many	15	TRBV7-3	TRBJ2-3	TRBD2	CASSLPAGDKDTQYF	TGTGCCAGCAGCTTACCAGCGGGGGATAAAGATACGCAGTATTTT
-	11	TRBV29-1	TRBJ2-1	-	CSVDGGTEQFF	TGCAGCGTTGATGGGGGGACTGAGCAGTTCTTC
many	14	TRBV6-2/TRBV6-3	TRBJ2-1	TRBD2	CASSSDSGANEQFF	TGTGCCAGCAGTTCCGACAGCGGGGCCAATGAGCAGTTCTTC
many	16	TRBV28	TRBJ2-3	-	CASSLGWSLGTDTQYF	TGTGCCAGCAGTTTAGGCTGGTCCCTGGGCACAGATACGCAGTATTTT
many	15	TRBV24-1	TRBJ1-1	TRBD1	CATSDNQEGAQTAFF	TGTGCCACCAGTGATAATCAAGAGGGGGCTCAGACAGCTTTCTTT
many	13	TRBV7-6	TRBJ2-5	-	CASSQARLGTQYF	TGTGCCAGCAGCCAGGCCCGCCTGGGGACCCAGTACTTC
many	16	TRBV27	TRBJ1-2	-	CASSSELQRRLGGYTF	TGTGCCAGCAGTTCAGAGCTACAGCGGCGTCTAGGAGGCTACACCTTC
many	13	TRBV19	TRBJ1-2	TRBD1	CASSPGTGNGYTF	TGTGCCAGTAGTCCCGGGACAGGGAATGGCTACACCTTC
many	14	TRBV4-2	TRBJ1-1	-	CASSQDRGFTEAFF	TGTGCCAGCAGCCAAGATCGGGGGTTCACTGAAGCTTTCTTT
many	15	TRBV5-1	TRBJ2-1	TRBD2	CASSSTSGGGNEQFF	TGCGCCAGCAGCTCCACTAGCGGGGGGGGGAATGAGCAGTTCTTC
few	14	TRBV7-8	TRBJ2-7	-	CASSPTGSAYEQYF	TGTGCCAGCAGCCCAACTGGATCCGCCTACGAGCAGTACTTC
few	19	TRBV7-8	TRBJ2-1	-	CASSLRDRAQAGGKDEQFF	TGTGCCAGCAGCTTGAGGGACAGGGCTCAGGCGGGAGGTAAGGATGAGCAGTTCTTC
many	16	TRBV5-1	TRBJ2-5	-	CASSLGAPKPAETQYF	TGCGCCAGCAGCTTGGGGGCCCCGAAACCGGCGGAGACCCAGTACTTC
-	13	TRBV12-3/TRBV12-4	TRBJ1-1	-	CASSFSEYTEAFF	TGTGCCAGCAGTTTCTCCGAGTACACTGAAGCTTTCTTT
many	14	TRBV10-3	TRBJ2-1	TRBD1	CAISGQGPYNEQFF	TGTGCCATCAGTGGACAGGGGCCCTACAATGAGCAGTTCTTC
many	16	TRBV24-1	TRBJ2-5	TRBD1	CATSDPGQGNQETQYF	TGTGCCACCAGTGACCCCGGACAGGGGAATCAAGAGACCCAGTACTTC
-	14	TRBV19	TRBJ2-7	-	CASSKWDGAYEQYF	TGTGCCAGTAGTAAATGGGACGGAGCCTACGAGCAGTACTTC
-	14	TRBV10-3	TRBJ1-1	-	CAISWGDLASTEAF	TGTGCCATCAGTTGGGGAGACCTAGCATCCACTGAAGCTTTT
many	15	TRBV4-1	TRBJ1-4	-	CASSPRATTNEKLFF	TGCGCCAGCAGCCCACGGGCAACAACTAATGAAAAACTGTTTTTT
many	15	TRBV11-2	TRBJ2-5	-	CASSSPDATAETQYF	TGTGCCAGCAGTTCCCCCGACGCTACGGCCGAGACCCAGTACTTC
many	14	TRBV9	TRBJ1-5	TRBD1	CASSLEGAGQPQHF	TGTGCCAGCAGCCTTGAGGGGGCAGGACAGCCCCAGCATTTT
many	16	TRBV12-3/TRBV12-4	TRBJ2-3	-	CASSSVAGGLTDTQYF	TGTGCCAGCAGTTCAGTAGCTGGAGGCCTCACAGATACGCAGTATTTT
few	15	TRBV5-6	TRBJ1-6	-	CASSITGYLNSPLHF	TGTGCCAGCAGCATAACCGGGTATTTGAATTCACCCCTCCACTTT
-	15	TRBV28	TRBJ2-7	-	CASSLVATSSYEQYF	TGTGCCAGCAGTTTAGTGGCGACGAGCTCCTACGAGCAGTACTTC
many	14	TRBV5-1	TRBJ2-7	-	CASAPWGETYEQYF	TGCGCCAGCGCCCCTTGGGGCGAAACCTACGAGCAGTACTTC
many	20	TRBV28	TRBJ2-1	TRBD2	CASSSTVYSGRTSEYNEQFF	TGTGCCAGCAGTTCCACTGTATATAGCGGGAGGACCTCAGAGTACAATGAGCAGTTCTTC
-	14	TRBV6-6	TRBJ1-5	-	CASSYREGNQPQHF	TGTGCCAGCAGTTATCGGGAGGGGAATCAGCCCCAGCATTTT
few	16	TRBV5-1	TRBJ2-3	TRBD2	CASSTGTSGRTDTQYF	TGCGCCAGCAGCACCGGGACTAGCGGGAGAACAGATACGCAGTATTTT
few	12	TRBV2	TRBJ1-5	-	CASSGNNQPQHF	TGTGCCAGCAGTGGAAACAATCAGCCCCAGCATTTT
-	11	TRBV29-1	TRBJ2-7	-	CSVRQRYEQYF	TGCAGCGTTAGACAGCGGTACGAGCAGTACTTC
many	16	TRBV7-9	TRBJ2-1	TRBD2	CASSLGGRETQTEQFF	TGTGCCAGCAGCTTAGGCGGGAGGGAAACCCAGACGGAGCAGTTCTTC
many	13	TRBV12-3/TRBV12-4	TRBJ1-6	-	CASSLNGGSPLHF	TGTGCCAGCAGTTTGAACGGGGGTTCACCCCTCCACTTT
many	14	TRBV12-3/TRBV12-4	TRBJ1-1	-	CASSLPPGLTEAFF	TGTGCCAGCAGTTTACCCCCGGGACTCACTGAAGCTTTCTTT
-	14	TRBV19	TRBJ1-5	-	CASSIEGTNQPQHF	TGTGCCAGTAGTATAGAAGGGACGAATCAGCCCCAGCATTTT